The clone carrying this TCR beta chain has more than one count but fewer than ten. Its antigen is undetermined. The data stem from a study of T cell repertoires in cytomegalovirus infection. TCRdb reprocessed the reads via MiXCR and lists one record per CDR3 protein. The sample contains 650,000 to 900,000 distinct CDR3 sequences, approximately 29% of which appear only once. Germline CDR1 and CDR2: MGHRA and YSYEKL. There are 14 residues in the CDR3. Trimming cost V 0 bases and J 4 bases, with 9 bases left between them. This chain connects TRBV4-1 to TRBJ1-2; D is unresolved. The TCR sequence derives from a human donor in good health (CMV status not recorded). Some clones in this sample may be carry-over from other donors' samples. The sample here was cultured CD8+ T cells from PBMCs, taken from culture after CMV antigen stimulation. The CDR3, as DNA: TGCGCCAGCAGCCAAGAAAGTCAGTCCTATGGCTACACCTTC. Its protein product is CASSQESQSYGYTF.